This T cell receptor (beta chain) was sequenced in a study of blood T cell repertoires in COVID-19. This clone occurred a few times. Generated by immunoSEQ multiplex PCR, the TCRdb table keeps only in-frame clones and is missing some. The table lists about 200,000 clones, 70% to 90% of them singletons, with roughly 4% in the top ten. Germline assignment: CDR1 KGHSH and CDR2 LQKENI. The CDR3 length is 16 residues. With V trimmed by 6 bases and J by 1 base, 9 bases remained unmatched. This rearrangement joins TRBV18 to TRBJ2-3; 8 bases fit TRBD1. Material: PBMCs or T cells enriched from blood (not recorded which). The receptor's source is a woman in her twenties or thirties who had been exposed to COVID-19. DNA of the CDR3: TGTGCCAGCTCCACGAATCCGGGACAGGGCACAGATACGCAGTATTTT. Protein product: CASSTNPGQGTDTQYF.